Following are 24 T cell receptor beta chains from one sample sequenced in a study of blood T cell repertoires in COVID-19 (dated by TCRdb to 2019 to 2021). Library preparation used the immunoSEQ multiplex PCR assay. Drawn from immuneACCESS, this table holds only the in-frame rearrangements with V and J called that TCRdb kept. Clones are partly lost; checked studies trace under half to an unresolved V gene and leave the rest unexplained. For this sample there are approximately 250,000 clones; approximately 90% appear just once. The ten biggest clones cover roughly 4% of the sample. Sequencing used PBMCs or T cells enriched from blood (not recorded which). The source of these receptors is a woman in her 30s who had recovered from COVID-19.

This clone has just one count. The gene calls are TRBV28 and TRBJ2-7, with TRBD2 identical over 12 bases. Germline CDR1 is MDHEN and CDR2 is SYDVKM. This CDR3 spans 15 amino acids. Trimming at V came to 6 bases and at J to 5 bases, leaving 8 bases not matched to a gene. The CDR3 DNA sequence: TGTGCCAGCAGATTACCGGGACTAGCGGGCCACGAGCAGTACTTC. As protein: CASRLPGLAGHEQYF.

The chain has TRBV27 and TRBJ2-5; 7 positions agree with TRBD1. With 6 bases clipped from V and 5 bases from J, the junction kept 6 bases outside the gene matches. This CDR3 has 13 residues. Germline values: CDR1 MNHEY, CDR2 SMNVEV (reference sequence). The CDR3 region is CASRLTGVETQYF. CDR3 bases: TGTGCCAGCAGGCTTACAGGGGTGGAGACCCAGTACTTC.

This clone was found a few times. The gene calls are TRBV9 and TRBJ2-1; D might be TRBD2 (6 bases). Germline CDR1 reads SGDLS; CDR2 reads YYNGEE. Trimming took off 2 bases at V and 2 bases at J, with 11 bases between the two ends. The length of the CDR3 is 15 residues. The CDR3 loop reads CASSVDGSTYNEQFF. In nucleotides, the CDR3 is TGTGCCAGCAGCGTTGACGGGAGTACCTACAATGAGCAGTTCTTC.

This sequence joins TRBV6-2 or TRBV6-3 and TRBJ2-7; TRBD2 is a possible D gene (5 bases). Germline V gene data show CDR1 as MNHEY and CDR2 as SVGEGT. The CDR3 spans 16 residues. Deletions cut 0 bases from V and 5 bases from J, with 17 bases between. The CDR3 spells CASSYSMRVRWDEQYF. The CDR3 nucleotides are TGTGCCAGCAGTTACTCGATGAGGGTCCGGTGGGACGAGCAGTACTTC.

The rearrangement uses TRBV4-3 and TRBJ1-2; D call uncertain. The CDR3 is 16 residues long. The germline V gene encodes CDR1 LGHNA and CDR2 YSLEER. V gave up 4 bases and J gave up 5 bases, with 20 bases separating them. The CDR3 bases are TGCGCCAGCAGCCGCACCCCGGACGTGGGAGGGTATGGCTACACCTTC. Translating it yields CASSRTPDVGGYGYTF.

The chain carries TRBV14 and TRBJ1-6, with D unclear. CDR1 and CDR2 from the germline V gene are SGHDN and FVKESK. The CDR3 sequence is 14 residues long. V gave up 1 base and J gave up 8 bases, with 9 bases separating them. In DNA form, the CDR3 reads TGTGCCAGCAGCCAAGCTCAAGGAGATTCACCCCTCCACTTT. Encoded protein: CASSQAQGDSPLHF. Filled out from reference TRBV14 and TRBJ1-6, the complete variable domain reads EAGVTQFPSHSVIEKGQTVTLRCDPISGHDNLYWYRRVMGKEIKFLLHFVKESKQDESGMPNNRFLAERTGGTYSTLKVQPAELEDSGVYFCASSQAQGDSPLHFGNGTRLTVT.

V is TRBV7-2 and J is TRBJ2-5; 9 bases line up with TRBD2. The CDR3 totals 13 residues. Germline lookup yields CDR1 SGHTA and CDR2 FQGNSA. V lost 3 bases to trimming and J lost 5 bases; unmatched junction nucleotides: 1. For the CDR3, the DNA is TGTGCCAGCAGCTTCGGACTAGCGGAGACCCAGTACTTC. This sequence encodes CASSFGLAETQYF.

This clone is a singleton in its sample. V and J are TRBV27 and TRBJ1-1; D unresolved. The CDR3 is 13 residues long. V lost 5 bases, J lost 1 base, and 8 bases lay in between. CDR1 and CDR2 (germline): MNHEY, SMNVEV (reference sequence). The CDR3 reads CASSPTPNTEAFF. The DNA of the CDR3 is TGTGCCAGCAGTCCCACACCGAACACTGAAGCTTTCTTT.

This chain connects TRBV19 to TRBJ2-1; 7 bases align to TRBD2. In germline, CDR1 is LNHDA, CDR2 SQIVND (reference sequence). J gave up 6 bases and V 7 bases, and 15 bases lay outside the gene matches. CDR3 length equals 16 residues. CDR3 in amino acids: CASTESRLAGFNEQFF. The CDR3 region has the DNA TGTGCCAGTACCGAATCTCGACTAGCCGGGTTCAATGAGCAGTTCTTC.

The chain has TRBV5-6 and TRBJ2-5; D gene uncertain. This CDR3 is built from 11 residues. V was trimmed by 4 bases and J by 7 bases, leaving 8 bases between them. Per germline, CDR1 SGHDT and CDR2 YYEEEE. CDR3 DNA: TGTGCCAGCAGCCATTCAGGGACCCAGTACTTC. Protein sequence: CASSHSGTQYF.

This clone was counted a few times. The V gene is TRBV19, the J gene TRBJ2-2; possible D gene TRBD1, 7 bases. This CDR3 spans 16 amino acids. CDR1 is LNHDA, CDR2 SQIVND, per germline (reference sequence). Trimming pared 2 bases from V and 4 bases from J, leaving 14 bases between. The CDR3 loop reads CASSIPRDSPTGELFF. CDR3 nucleotide sequence: TGTGCCAGTAGTATACCGCGGGACAGCCCCACCGGGGAGCTGTTTTTT.

The V call is TRBV19, the J call TRBJ2-5, with D perhaps TRBD2 (6 bases). The CDR3 runs to 22 residues. The germline V gene has CDR1 LNHDA and CDR2 SQIVND (reference sequence). V was clipped by 3 bases and J by 0 bases, with 32 bases between them. The CDR3 sequence: CASSIKNALGRPGIVNQETQYF. The CDR3, as DNA: TGTGCCAGTAGTATTAAAAACGCGCTAGGGAGGCCCGGAATAGTTAACCAAGAGACCCAGTACTTC. Complete variable domain (other parts from reference TRBV19 and TRBJ2-5): DGGITQSPKYLFRKEGQNVTLSCEQNLNHDAMYWYRQDPGQGLRLIYYSQIVNDFQKGDIAEGYSVSREKKESFPLTVTSAQKNPTAFYLCASSIKNALGRPGIVNQETQYFGPGTRLLVL.

This chain connects TRBV27 to TRBJ2-2; D is possibly TRBD2 (7 bases). The V end lost 3 bases, the J end lost 2 bases, and 10 bases lay between the germline ends. CDR1 is MNHEY, CDR2 SMNVEV, per germline (reference sequence). This CDR3 is 15 amino acids long. The CDR3 DNA reads TGTGCCAGCAGTTTGGGAGGGGGAAACACCGGGGAGCTGTTTTTT. This encodes CASSLGGGNTGELFF.

This clone was seen a few times. The chain joins TRBV7-9 to TRBJ2-7; TRBD2 matches 14 bases. The V and J ends lost 5 bases and 0 bases, in that order; junction bases with no gene match: 9. CDR1 SEHNR and CDR2 FQNEAQ come from the germline V gene (reference sequence). CDR3 length: 18 amino acids. The CDR3 DNA is TGTGCCAGCAGCCCGCTGGGACTAGCGGGAGCTAGCTCCTACGAGCAGTACTTC. This sequence encodes CASSPLGLAGASSYEQYF.

The V and J genes are TRBV15 and TRBJ1-1, with 8 bases identical to TRBD1. CDR3 size: 14 residues. CDR1 is LNHNV and CDR2 is YYDKDF in the germline V gene (reference sequence). J lost 5 bases, V lost 3 bases, and 5 bases had no gene match. DNA for the CDR3: TGTGCCACCAGCAGGGACAGGGCATCTACTGAAGCTTTCTTT. Its translation is CATSRDRASTEAFF.

The table lists this clone with a count of one. The CDR3: CASSLKIGDLNTEAFF. The CDR3 bases are TGTGCCAGCTCACTAAAGATAGGAGATCTGAACACTGAAGCTTTCTTT. This chain links TRBV18 with TRBJ1-1; no firm D call. V was shortened by 4 bases and J by 0 bases, with 15 bases between the two germline ends. The length of the CDR3 is 16 residues. The germline V gene has CDR1 KGHSH and CDR2 LQKENI.

This clone was seen once. V usage is TRBV3-1 (or the pseudogene TRBV3-2) and J usage is TRBJ1-1, with D unresolved. CDR1 is LGHDT, CDR2 YNNKEL, per germline (reference sequence). This CDR3 has 13 residues. V lost 6 bases and J 0 bases, leaving 8 bases between the germline ends. CDR3 DNA: TGTGCCAGCAGTCCAGGAATGAACACTGAAGCTTTCTTT. Its protein product is CASSPGMNTEAFF.

J is TRBJ2-3 and V is TRBV10-3, with 7 bases aligning to TRBD2. This CDR3 has 14 residues. The V gene's germline CDR1 is ENHRY and CDR2 SYGVKD. With V trimmed by 6 bases and J by 2 bases, 5 bases remained unmatched. CDR3 nucleotide sequence: TGTGCCATCAGACGGGAGGCAGACACAGATACGCAGTATTTT. Residues: CAIRREADTDTQYF.

The J gene is TRBJ1-2, the V gene TRBV23-1; D is possibly TRBD1 (6 bases). TRBV23-1 is treated as an ORF (open reading frame) with a function not yet certain. The CDR3 is 16 residues long. V lost 3 bases and J 0 bases, leaving 14 bases between the germline ends. The CDR3 bases are TGCGCCAGCAGTCATAAAAACAGGGTTACTAACTATGGCTACACCTTC. Amino acid sequence: CASSHKNRVTNYGYTF.

This clone was recorded a few times. The DNA of the CDR3 is TGTGCCAGCAGCACTAGCGGGAGTTACAATGAGCAGTTCTTC. This codes for CASSTSGSYNEQFF. The genes are TRBV7-9 and TRBJ2-1; 11 bases are shared with TRBD2. J lost 4 bases, V lost 5 bases, and 1 base had no gene match. The CDR3 sequence is 14 residues long. The germline V gene has CDR1 SEHNR and CDR2 FQNEAQ (reference sequence).

The chain recombines TRBV15 with TRBJ1-2, with 7 bases that match TRBD1. The CDR3 length is 14 residues. Germline values: CDR1 LNHNV, CDR2 YYDKDF (reference sequence). J was trimmed by 4 bases and V by 0 bases; bases with no gene match: 2. The DNA for the CDR3 is TGTGCCACCAGCAGAGAGGACAGGTTCTATGGCTACACCTTC. Its translation: CATSREDRFYGYTF.

This chain uses TRBV15 with TRBJ1-2, with a tentative D call TRBD1 (5 bases). CDR3 length: 15 amino acids. The germline gives CDR1 LNHNV, CDR2 YYDKDF (reference sequence). Trimming took off 0 bases at V and 8 bases at J, with 16 bases between the two ends. The CDR3 region is CATSRDHRFGLGYTF. The CDR3 region has the DNA TGTGCCACCAGCAGAGATCACAGGTTTGGGCTCGGCTACACCTTC. Drawing the rest from reference TRBV15 and TRBJ1-2, the complete variable domain is DAMVIQNPRYQVTQFGKPVTLSCSQTLNHNVMYWYQQKSSQAPKLLFHYYDKDFNNEADTPDNFQSRRPNTSFCFLDIRSPGLGDTAMYLCATSRDHRFGLGYTFGSGTRLTVV.

V is TRBV3-1 (or the pseudogene TRBV3-2) and J is TRBJ1-1; D not certain. V was trimmed by 3 bases and J by 1 base, leaving 9 bases between them. Germline V gives CDR1 LGHDT, CDR2 YNNKEL (reference sequence). The CDR3 covers 14 residues. CDR3 in amino acids: CASSHGRQNTEAFF. The CDR3, as DNA: TGTGCCAGCAGCCACGGCAGGCAGAACACTGAAGCTTTCTTT.

The chain has TRBV7-8 and TRBJ2-1; 7 nucleotides match TRBD1. This CDR3 is built from 18 residues. CDR1 is SGHVS, CDR2 FQNEAQ, per germline. Unmatched junction bases numbered 15, after V lost 3 bases and J lost 4 bases. The CDR3 nucleotides read TGTGCCAGCAGCTTCTCTTTTTACACCGGGACAGTTTACAATGAGCAGTTCTTC. It yields the protein CASSFSFYTGTVYNEQFF.